This TCR beta chain emerged from a study of cytomegalovirus exposure and HLA in healthy donors. Study findings and constraints: The classifier, whose performance was assessed in both the original and validation cohorts, reportedly diagnosed cytomegalovirus status with high specificity and sensitivity. There were several of the most significant clusters that appeared linked to common viral pathogens in a later analysis.

With respect to this clone: Its antigen is not known.

In the PCR, 60 Vbeta and 13 Jbeta primers were used. Sequencing was performed with immunoSEQ multiplex PCR; in TCRdb, only in-frame clones are kept and a portion is missing. This table has 150,000 to 200,000 clones, 85% appearing once. Germline trimming cut 1 base from V and 1 base from J; bases unmatched to any gene: 3. This CDR3 is built from 15 residues. Germline V CDR1 and CDR2: MGHRA, YSYEKL. This sequence originates from a woman aged 50 to 60 in good health and CMV-seronegative. The chain employs TRBV4-1 and TRBJ1-1; 7 nucleotides match TRBD1. Sample: PBMCs. CDR3 coding DNA: TGCGCCAGCAGCCAAGCCCAGGGGGGGAACACTGAAGCTTTCTTT. Protein: CASSQAQGGNTEAFF.